The 2 T cell receptor beta chains below come from one sample, sequenced in a study of cytotoxic CD8 clonotypes in ibrutinib-treated CLL. This table comes from immunoSEQ multiplex PCR, and its TCRdb copy is limited to in-frame clones, with some not included. The table shows approximately 210,000 clones, with around 70% occurring only once. Sequenced material: PBMCs, taken after 24 months of ibrutinib treatment. These TCRs come from a human donor with chronic lymphocytic leukemia.

The rearrangement links TRBV7-9 to TRBJ1-3; D gene ambiguous. This CDR3 comprises 18 residues. V dropped 0 bases and J dropped 0 bases, with 15 bases sitting between them. The V gene's germline CDR1 is SEHNR and CDR2 FQNEAQ (reference sequence). This chain's CDR3 is CASSLALGHQGSGNTIYF. The CDR3 region has the DNA TGTGCCAGCAGCTTAGCGTTAGGGCACCAAGGCTCTGGAAACACCATATATTTT.

The chain couples TRBV18 to TRBJ2-7; D might be TRBD1 (6 bases). The ends were cut back, 1 base at V and 3 bases at J, with 13 bases in the middle. This CDR3 region has 15 residues. CDR1 and CDR2 from the germline V gene are KGHSH and LQKENI. The CDR3 loop is CASSPLDRENYEQYF. For the CDR3, the DNA is TGTGCCAGCTCACCACTGGACAGAGAAAACTACGAGCAGTACTTC.